The clone carrying this T cell receptor beta chain came up a few times. These data are taken from a study of blood T cell repertoires in COVID-19. Data came from immunoSEQ multiplex PCR; TCRdb stores just in-frame clones and leaves some out. This repertoire shows 150,000 to 200,000 clones, approximately 80% found once; its top ten account for roughly 12%. Germline CDR1 is SGHAT and CDR2 is FQNNGV. Germline trimming cut 5 bases from V and 4 bases from J; bases unmatched to any gene: 8. The CDR3 loop spans 15 amino acids. This receptor was taken from a man in his fifties who had recovered from COVID-19. The chain carries TRBV11-2 and TRBJ1-3; 7 bases fit TRBD1. Specimen: PBMCs or T cells enriched from blood (not recorded which). CDR3 amino acids: CASSTRTGMGNTIYF. CDR3 DNA sequence: TGTGCCAGCAGCACTCGGACAGGAATGGGAAACACCATATATTTT.